Following are 15 T cell receptor beta chains from one sample sequenced in a study of blood T cell repertoires in COVID-19. Profiling relied on immunoSEQ multiplex PCR, and the TCRdb table lists in-frame clones only, not all of them. The repertoire consists of about 140,000 clones, with approximately 87% occurring once and the leading ten covering around 4.5%. The sequencing sample was made of peripheral blood. Receptors were obtained from a woman between 40 and 50 years old with acute or convalescent COVID-19.

This clone was picked up one time. The rearrangement joins TRBV9 to TRBJ2-2, with 7 nucleotides matching TRBD1. With 3 bases clipped from V and 1 base from J, the junction kept 6 bases outside the gene matches. This CDR3 spans 16 amino acids. From germline, CDR1 is SGDLS and CDR2 YYNGEE. The CDR3 coding sequence is TGTGCCAGCAGCGGGGGACAGACTTTGAACACCGGGGAGCTGTTTTTT. This encodes CASSGGQTLNTGELFF. Full variable domain (outside the CDR3, taken from reference TRBV9 and TRBJ2-2): DSGVTQTPKHLITATGQRVTLRCSPRSGDLSVYWYQQSLDQGLQFLIQYYNGEERAKGNILERFSAQQFPDLHSELNLSSLELGDSALYFCASSGGQTLNTGELFFGEGSRLTVL.

The rearrangement joins TRBV3-1 (or the pseudogene TRBV3-2) to TRBJ1-1; D remains unclear. CDR1 is LGHDT, CDR2 YNNKEL, per germline (reference sequence). Trimming removed 0 bases at V and 7 bases at J, with 12 bases between. CDR3 length: 14 residues. The CDR3, as DNA: TGTGCCAGCAGCCAAGATATGATGGCCCTTGAAGCTTTCTTT. Translated, it gives CASSQDMMALEAFF.

The CDR3 sequence is CASSSPPKGSGTYEQYF. The CDR3 DNA reads as TGTGCCAGCAGTTCCCCCCCGAAGGGTAGCGGAACCTACGAGCAGTACTTC. The chain has TRBV27 and TRBJ2-7; a weak D match, TRBD2 (6 bases). Per germline, CDR1 MNHEY and CDR2 SMNVEV (reference sequence). The CDR3 runs 17 residues. Deletions cut 4 bases from V and 2 bases from J, with 21 bases between.

CDR3 sequence (DNA): TGTGCCAGCAGTTACTCGAGGGACTCTGGGGCCAACGTCCTGACTTTC. The encoded protein is CASSYSRDSGANVLTF. The rearrangement joins TRBV6-5 to TRBJ2-6, with TRBD2 as a possible D gene (5 bases). Germline CDR1 reads MNHEY; CDR2 reads SVGAGI. CDR3 size: 16 residues. V lost 0 bases and J lost 0, with 6 bases in between.

This chain uses TRBV7-9 with TRBJ1-1, with TRBD1 matching 8 bases. Per the germline V gene, CDR1 is SEHNR and CDR2 is FQNEAQ (reference sequence). There are 14 residues in the CDR3. V was clipped by 4 bases and J by 5 bases; unmatched bases: 6. The CDR3 sequence is CASSYGTGGTEAFF. As DNA, the CDR3 is TGTGCCAGCAGCTACGGGACAGGCGGGACTGAAGCTTTCTTT.

This clone was detected once. The chain combines TRBV9 with TRBJ1-2; a possible D gene is TRBD1 (6 bases). This CDR3 has 13 amino acids. Trimming took 4 bases from V and 8 from J, leaving 15 bases between them. Germline CDR1 SGDLS, CDR2 YYNGEE. CDR3 protein: CASSPNGGRGYTF. DNA for the CDR3: TGTGCCAGCAGCCCAAACGGGGGGCGCGGCTACACCTTC.

This clone was detected a few times. CDR3 coding DNA: TGTGCCAGCAGAAACCAAACGGGACTAGTCCCCTCCTACGAGCAGTACTTC. Translating it yields CASRNQTGLVPSYEQYF. The chain combines TRBV12-1 with TRBJ2-7; TRBD2 is the table's D call, not checked against the DNA. TRBV12-1 is noted as a pseudogene. The CDR3 extends over 17 amino acids.

This clone was seen just once. The genes are TRBV3-1 (or the pseudogene TRBV3-2) and TRBJ1-2, with a tentative D call TRBD1 (5 bases). Per germline, CDR1 LGHDT and CDR2 YNNKEL (reference sequence). Trimming cost V 2 bases and J 7 bases, with 17 bases left between them. The CDR3 contains 15 residues. The CDR3 nucleotides are TGTGCCAGCAGCCAATATGCCCAGGGTAGGAGTGGCTACACCTTC. This sequence encodes CASSQYAQGRSGYTF.

V is TRBV29-1 and J is TRBJ2-1; the match to TRBD2 covers 10 bases. The CDR3 spans 13 residues. Germline loops: CDR1 SQVTM, CDR2 ANQGSEA. With 4 bases clipped from V and 12 bases from J, the junction kept 9 bases outside the gene matches. CDR3 loop: CSVAASGGLGQFF. The CDR3 coding sequence is TGCAGCGTTGCGGCTAGCGGGGGCCTCGGGCAGTTCTTC.

The chain joins TRBV7-2 to TRBJ2-1, with TRBD2 identical over 8 bases. There are 15 residues in the CDR3. Losses at the gene ends were 6 bases for V and 2 bases for J; bases not matched to a gene: 6. Germline assignment: CDR1 SGHTA and CDR2 FQGNSA. This CDR3 reads CASRVRGDPYNEQFF. The CDR3, as DNA: TGTGCCAGCAGGGTGCGGGGGGATCCCTACAATGAGCAGTTCTTC. The whole variable domain, remainder taken from reference TRBV7-2 and TRBJ2-1, is GAGVSQSPSNKVTEKGKDVELRCDPISGHTALYWYRQSLGQGLEFLIYFQGNSAPDKSGLPSDRFSAERTGGSVSTLTIQRTQQEDSAVYLCASRVRGDPYNEQFFGPGTRLTVL.

This chain links TRBV5-5 with TRBJ1-4; perhaps TRBD1 as D (6 bases). The CDR3 covers 15 residues. V lost 5 bases to trimming and J lost 7 bases, with 18 bases between them. Germline assignment: CDR1 SGHKS and CDR2 YYEKEE (reference sequence). This CDR3 is CASSFRTGSGEKLFF. As DNA, the CDR3 is TGTGCCAGCAGTTTTCGTACAGGGTCGGGTGAAAAACTGTTTTTT.

The chain links TRBV5-1 to TRBJ1-2; possible D gene TRBD1, 6 bases. Trimming shortened V by 2 bases and J by 7 bases, and 15 bases separated the two germline ends. Germline values: CDR1 SGHRS, CDR2 YFSETQ. CDR3 length equals 14 residues. The CDR3 loop is CASSLTSGAPGYTF. CDR3 nucleotide sequence: TGCGCCAGCAGCTTAACGTCAGGGGCGCCTGGCTACACCTTC.

The chain carries TRBV6-5 and TRBJ1-1; TRBD1 aligns across 10 bases. The CDR3 extends over 15 amino acids. The germline gives CDR1 MNHEY, CDR2 SVGAGI. Trimming removed 0 bases from V and 5 bases from J; junction bases left unmatched: 3. The DNA for the CDR3 is TGTGCCAGCAGTTACTCCCGGACAGGGGGGACTGAAGCTTTCTTT. Translation gives CASSYSRTGGTEAFF.

This rearrangement joins TRBV19 to TRBJ1-4; D is perhaps TRBD1 (5 bases). V was pared by 7 bases and J by 3 bases, with 9 bases between. Germline V gene sequence: CDR1 LNHDA, CDR2 SQIVND (reference sequence). The CDR3 runs 13 residues. CDR3 amino acids: CASNRGSNEKLFF. The CDR3 region has the DNA TGTGCCAGTAATCGGGGGTCTAATGAAAAACTGTTTTTT.

V gene TRBV4-3 combines with J gene TRBJ2-1; TRBD2 matches at 11 bases. The CDR3 covers 15 residues. Germline trimming cut 4 bases from V and 4 bases from J; bases unmatched to any gene: 3. The V gene's germline CDR1 is LGHNA and CDR2 YSLEER. The CDR3 protein is CASSPGTSGYNEQFF. The CDR3 DNA is TGCGCCAGCAGCCCCGGGACTAGCGGATACAATGAGCAGTTCTTC.